These T cell receptor beta chains were read from a single sample in a study of blood T cell repertoires in COVID-19. Profiled with immunoSEQ multiplex PCR; TCRdb holds only in-frame clones, not every one. The data contain about 220,000 clones, 83% of them singletons. What was sequenced was PBMCs or T cells enriched from blood (not recorded which). Every receptor here comes from a woman in her 40s who had been exposed to COVID-19. Both conserved end residues are part of each CDR3.

>TRBV11-2|TRBJ2-7
CASSGTGAGGYEQYF
>TRBV7-6|TRBJ1-2
CASSPRTVTYGYTF
>TRBV12-3/TRBV12-4|TRBJ1-3
CASGPGDTIYF
>TRBV7-2|TRBJ2-3
CASSARGAVGGTDTQYF
>TRBV19|TRBJ2-1
CASSATTGDFVHEQFF
>TRBV9|TRBJ2-1
CASSPRSGGAYNEQFF
>TRBV6-5|TRBJ1-3
CASRPGQGADTIYF
>TRBV20-1|TRBJ1-1
CSASEDVAFF
>TRBV11-3|TRBJ1-1
CASSEDRHTEAFF
>TRBV5-1|TRBJ2-4
CASSLDGGQVSNIQYF
>TRBV5-6|TRBJ2-7
CASSSQGTGTYEQYF
>TRBV7-2|TRBJ2-7
CASSLLSGLGYEQYF
>TRBV3-1/TRBV3-2|TRBJ2-5
CASSDTSGQETQYF
>TRBV11-3|TRBJ2-1
CASSPRDRANEQFF
>TRBV28|TRBJ1-1
CASSLGQNTEAFF
>TRBV2|TRBJ2-1
CASIAGTLSYNEQFF
>TRBV4-3|TRBJ2-1
CASSQGLAKNEQFF
>TRBV7-8|TRBJ1-6
CASSAGQGYNSPLHF
>TRBV29-1|TRBJ2-7
CSVETSGGVYEQYF
>TRBV9|TRBJ1-5
CASSVGTGDAQPQHF
>TRBV7-3|TRBJ2-1
CASSSTGGEQFF
>TRBV18|TRBJ1-1
CASSPPGQNTEAFF
>TRBV15|TRBJ1-2
CATSRGQSYGYTF
>TRBV9|TRBJ1-3
CASSTTGGDVSENTIYF